This is a list of T cell receptor beta chains from one sample in a study of cytomegalovirus exposure and HLA in healthy donors. Assay used: immunoSEQ multiplex PCR; TCRdb lists only in-frame clones, some missing. The sample records about 150,000 clones, about 85% being singletons. Input material: PBMCs. These receptors originate from a boy younger than 10 in good health and CMV-seronegative. Each CDR3 is given with its conserved first and last residue. D genes are given only for firm matches. The size field is filled for only some rows; it gives once, few, many or a size class.

j_call	v_call	d_call	clone_size	cdr3_nt	cdr3_aa
TRBJ2-5	TRBV5-1	-	-	TGCGCCAGCAGCTTGTTAGCTGCGGAGACCCAGTACTTC	CASSLLAAETQYF
TRBJ1-3	TRBV11-3	TRBD1	-	TGTGCCAGCAGCTTTATCGACAGGGGCGGAAACACCATATATTTT	CASSFIDRGGNTIYF
TRBJ1-1	TRBV12-5	-	-	TGTGCTAGTGGCGAACCACACAGGGATTGGAGCACTGAAGCTTTCTTT	CASGEPHRDWSTEAFF
TRBJ2-7	TRBV6-5	-	-	TGTGCCAGCAGACAGGGCCTCCTTAACTACGAGCAGTACTTC	CASRQGLLNYEQYF
TRBJ1-6	TRBV19	TRBD1	-	TGTGCCAGTAGTTCACAACGGGACAGAGAAAATTCACCCCTCCACTTT	CASSSQRDRENSPLHF
TRBJ2-5	TRBV10-3	-	-	TGTGCCATCAGTGACGAGGAGGGGCAGGGCCTCCAAGAGACCCAGTACTTC	CAISDEEGQGLQETQYF
TRBJ2-1	TRBV4-2	-	-	TGTGCCAGCAGCATCCGTCGGGGGAATGAGCAGTTCTTC	CASSIRRGNEQFF
TRBJ2-7	TRBV2	-	-	TGTGCCAGCAGTGTAAAGCCCCTCTCCTACGAGCAGTACTTC	CASSVKPLSYEQYF
TRBJ1-1	TRBV19	-	-	TGTGCCAGTGCTAATACTGAAGCTTTCTTT	CASANTEAFF
TRBJ2-1	TRBV6-1	TRBD2	once	TGTGCTAGCACTCAGCGGGAGACGGCGGGGCAGTTCTTC	CASTQRETAGQFF